This record looks at one TCR beta chain sequence and its context. Its antigen remains undetermined. The junction differs from germline at one of its ends, possibly a read error. These data come from a study of tumor and adjacent non-tumor tissue in lung cancer (dated by TCRdb to 2017 to 2018). Notes on the research overall: Patients with adenocarcinoma (around 13), squamous cell carcinoma (2) and small cell lung cancer (1) were included in the cohort. A total of around 130,000,000 productive TCRbeta reads were generated by sequencing, corresponding to an average of about 4.17 million reads per sample. More than 25 paired specimens, one tumor and one normal lung sample per patient, were profiled by TCRbeta CDR3 sequencing. Among the roughly 15 patients, ages ranged from roughly 31 to 85 years, some 10 were men and 5 were women, and disease was TNM stage I to III. Using bulk TCRbeta repertoires from 15 lung cancer patients, the study set lung tumor tissue side by side with matched distant non-tumor lung tissue.

Beyond this particular receptor, the publication reports: Significantly higher TCR diversity was found in younger patients, and higher tumor TCR diversity was associated with shorter overall and disease-free survival. Peripheral blood was not sequenced, so blood TCRbeta repertoires in these lung cancer patients were not examined. The sequencing platform is not named in the methods, and unique molecular identifiers are not mentioned. The top 100 clones made up a significantly larger cumulative share of the repertoire in normal lung than in tumor tissue. Only about 14 patients were in the cohort, and the authors stated that larger samples and more detailed clinical data are needed. Tumor tissue showed significantly higher TCR diversity (inverse Simpson) than normal lung tissue, at roughly 430 vs 170 (P = 0.0075, Mann-Whitney U test).

CDR1 SGHRS and CDR2 YFSETQ are derived from the germline V gene. Inclusive of the bounding cysteine and phenylalanine, the CDR3 is 19 residues long. Only the CDR3 region is kept as DNA, spanning 57 bases read in frame from base 1. RNA was isolated from bulk, unsorted tissue, and RNA quality was assessed with a NanoDrop ND-1000 and an Agilent 2100. The donors were newly diagnosed lung cancer patients admitted for thoracic surgery in China from August to November 2014 who had not received prior chemotherapy. Patients who had received previous radiotherapy or chemotherapy, or who had another concurrent cancer, were excluded from the study. Surgical tissue pieces of roughly 1-2 cm3 were preserved in RNAlater solution and were kept at -80 degrees C until use. Library construction relied on multiplex PCR. Sequencer: Illumina HiSeq 2500. Following protocols modified from ARM-PCR, the researchers constructed TCRbeta libraries through three rounds of nested PCR with primers (Table S4). PCR products of 200-500 bp were gel-excised and purified with the QIAquick gel extraction kit before sequencing. The original pipeline was this. Reads were cleaned using Trimmomatic, were merged into complete CDR3 sequences using FLASH, and were assigned to V(D)J germline segments using MiTCR. Clonal diversity was computed as the inverse Simpson's index with VDJtools. In-frame sequences without a premature stop codon were defined as productive reads. TCRdb reran the public reads through fastp at Q25 and MiXCR, keeping productive beta chains. CDR3 protein sequences are deduplicated, and each keeps its most common genes and DNA. Clone size and V and J calls follow TCRdb, not the original study. Within this sample are about 140,000 distinct CDR3 sequences, with approximately 64% of them counted one time only. The ten largest clonotypes hold over 15% of the sample.

Sequencing was done on a sample of lung tumor tissue. The sequence links TRBV5-1 to TRBJ2-3, with TRBD1 matching 9 junction bases. The receptor was isolated from a man in his fifties or sixties with small cell lung cancer. The CDR3 region has the sequence CASSLAPGTGRVGTVTQYF. The sequenced DNA is TGCGCCAGCAGCTTGGCCCCCGGGACAGGGAGAGTGGGCACAGTTACGCAGTATTTT.